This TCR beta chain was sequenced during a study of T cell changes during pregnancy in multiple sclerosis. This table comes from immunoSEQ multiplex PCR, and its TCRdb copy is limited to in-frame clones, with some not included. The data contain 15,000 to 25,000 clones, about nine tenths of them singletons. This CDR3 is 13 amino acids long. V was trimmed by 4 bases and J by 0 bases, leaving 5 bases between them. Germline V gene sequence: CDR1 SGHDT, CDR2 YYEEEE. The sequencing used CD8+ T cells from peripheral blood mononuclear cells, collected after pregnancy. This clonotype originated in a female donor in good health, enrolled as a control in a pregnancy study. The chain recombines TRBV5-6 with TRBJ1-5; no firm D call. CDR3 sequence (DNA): TGTGCCAGCAGCCCGGGTAGCAATCAGCCCCAGCATTTT. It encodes CASSPGSNQPQHF.